The rows below give T cell receptor beta chains drawn from one sample of a study of T cell repertoires in aging, cancer and after chemotherapy. A single record per CDR3 protein comes from TCRdb applying MiXCR to the multiplex PCR reads. This table holds 7,500 to 10,000 distinct CDR3 sequences, roughly 24% found once. Sequences were obtained from blood. These receptors all stem from a human donor in good health. The CDR3 runs from the conserved cysteine through the conserved F or W. D genes are given only for firm matches. Clone size is shown for a subset of rows, as once, few, many or a class of expanded clone.

TGTGCCAGCAGTGAAGGGGGGACTCGCAATCAGCCCCAGCATTTT	CASSEGGTRNQPQHF	.	TRBJ1-5	.	TRBV6-1
TGTGCCAGCAGCTTGGAGCGGGGAGAAAATACGCAGTATTTT	CASSLERGENTQYF	few	TRBJ2-3	TRBD2	TRBV7-3
TGCAGTGCTAGAGGTCTTCTAGTCGATGAGCAGTTCTTC	CSARGLLVDEQFF	few	TRBJ2-1	.	TRBV20-1
TGTGCCAGCAGCTCACGACAGACCTACGAGCAGTACTTC	CASSSRQTYEQYF	medium-sized	TRBJ2-7	.	TRBV7-2
TGTGCCTGGAGTGTAGCGCCCGCTCAGCCCCAGCATTTT	CAWSVAPAQPQHF	medium-sized	TRBJ1-5	.	TRBV30
TGCGCCAGCAGCTTAACAGGAGCGACGGAGACCCAGTACTTC	CASSLTGATETQYF	.	TRBJ2-5	.	TRBV5-1
TGTGCCAGCAGTGCTTTAGCGGGCCCTCCCAGTGGGGAGCAGTTCTTC	CASSALAGPPSGEQFF	.	TRBJ2-1	TRBD2	TRBV25-1
TGTGCCAGCACTTCTCCACAGCGGGGCCACACCGGGGAGCTGTTTTTT	CASTSPQRGHTGELFF	.	TRBJ2-2	TRBD2	TRBV6-2/TRBV6-3
TGTGCCAGCAGTTGGAAGGGGCCGATGGGGCACAATGAGCAGTTCTTC	CASSWKGPMGHNEQFF	.	TRBJ2-1	.	TRBV6-5
TGTGCCAGCAGCTACACAGGGGGCATATACGAGCAGTACTTC	CASSYTGGIYEQYF	medium-sized	TRBJ2-7	TRBD1	TRBV11-1
TGTGCCAGCAGCAGGGGCGTGAGCTCTGGAAACACCATATATTTT	CASSRGVSSGNTIYF	.	TRBJ1-3	.	TRBV5-4
TGCAGTGCTAGAGATCCCCTAACAGGTTCCTATGGCTACACCTTC	CSARDPLTGSYGYTF	.	TRBJ1-2	.	TRBV20-1
TGCGCCAGCAGCCAAGCACAGGGGGACTACAATGAGCAGTTCTTC	CASSQAQGDYNEQFF	.	TRBJ2-1	TRBD1	TRBV4-3
TGTGCCAGCAGCCAAGGATCGACTAGCGGGAGGGCCGTTACAGATACGCAGTATTTT	CASSQGSTSGRAVTDTQYF	.	TRBJ2-3	TRBD2	TRBV14
TGCGCCAGCAGACCCGCCGGGGTAGCGGGACTCGGTGGGGCCAACGTCCTGACTTTC	CASRPAGVAGLGGANVLTF	.	TRBJ2-6	TRBD2	TRBV5-1
TGTGCCAGCAGCCCTGGACAGGTCTTCCAAGAGACCCAGTACTTC	CASSPGQVFQETQYF	few	TRBJ2-5	TRBD1	TRBV12-3/TRBV12-4
TGCGCCAGCAGCGGGAAAAATAATTCACCCCTCCACTTT	CASSGKNNSPLHF	.	TRBJ1-6	.	TRBV5-1